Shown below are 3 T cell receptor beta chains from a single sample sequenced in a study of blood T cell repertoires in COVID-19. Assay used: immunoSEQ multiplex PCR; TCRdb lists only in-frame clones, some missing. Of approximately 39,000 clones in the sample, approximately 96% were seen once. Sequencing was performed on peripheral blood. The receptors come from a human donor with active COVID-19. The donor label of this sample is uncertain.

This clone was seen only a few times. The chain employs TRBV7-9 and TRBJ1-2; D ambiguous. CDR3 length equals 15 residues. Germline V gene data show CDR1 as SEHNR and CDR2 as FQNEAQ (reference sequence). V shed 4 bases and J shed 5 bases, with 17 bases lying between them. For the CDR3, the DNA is TGTGCCAGCAGCTATTCCGGGGAGGCTGGGTATGGCTACACCTTC. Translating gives CASSYSGEAGYGYTF.

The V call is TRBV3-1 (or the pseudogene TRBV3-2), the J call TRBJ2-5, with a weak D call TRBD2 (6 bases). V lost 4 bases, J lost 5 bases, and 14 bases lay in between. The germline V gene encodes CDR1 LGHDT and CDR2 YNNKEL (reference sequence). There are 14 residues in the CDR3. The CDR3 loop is CASSPGGTWETQYF. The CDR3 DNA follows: TGTGCCAGCAGCCCCGGTGGGACTTGGGAGACCCAGTACTTC.

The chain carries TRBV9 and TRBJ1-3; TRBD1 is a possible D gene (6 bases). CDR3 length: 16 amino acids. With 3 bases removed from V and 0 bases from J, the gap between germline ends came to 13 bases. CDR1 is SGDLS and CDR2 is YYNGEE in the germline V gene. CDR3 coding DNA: TGTGCCAGCAGCGGGGGACATACGAGCTCTGGAAACACCATATATTTT. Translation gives CASSGGHTSSGNTIYF.